Listed here are 25 T cell receptor beta chains from one sample, sequenced in a study of response to subunit inactivated influenza vaccine. From the RT-PCR reads, TCRdb called clonotypes with MiXCR, one entry per CDR3 protein. The table records over 800,000 distinct CDR3 sequences, 21% of them present only once. The sample in question was PBMCs from blood, obtained 4 to 6 days after vaccination. These receptors all come from a man aged 45 to 65 who received an inactivated influenza vaccine.

The J gene is TRBJ1-2, the V gene TRBV6-2 or TRBV6-3, with 8 bases aligning to TRBD1. Looked up from germline, CDR1 is MNHEY and CDR2 is SVGEGT. This CDR3 comprises 13 residues. V shed 2 bases, J shed 9 bases, and the junction held 5 bases outside the gene matches. The CDR3 bases are TGTGCCAGCAGTTACACACGGACAGGGAGCTACACCTTC. Encoded protein: CASSYTRTGSYTF.

This clonotype was observed a few times. V usage is TRBV11-3 and J usage is TRBJ2-1; D unclear. There are 14 residues in the CDR3. Germline CDR1 and CDR2: SGHNT and YENEEA. V shed 0 bases and J shed 11 bases, with 14 bases lying between them. CDR3 protein: CASSLEASAPKQFF. The CDR3 region has the DNA TGTGCCAGCAGCTTAGAGGCCAGCGCCCCCAAGCAGTTCTTC.

The rearrangement links TRBV9 to TRBJ2-7; 8 nucleotides line up with TRBD1. Looked up from germline, CDR1 is SGDLS and CDR2 is YYNGEE. V lost 3 bases and J lost 2; bases outside the gene matches: 10. This CDR3 has 16 amino acids. CDR3: CASSGGVGQGTYEQYF. DNA for the CDR3: TGTGCCAGCAGCGGGGGGGTTGGACAGGGTACCTACGAGCAGTACTTC.

This clonotype was picked up many times. This sequence joins TRBV6-5 and TRBJ2-1; unclear D gene. V lost 8 bases and J 10 bases, leaving 9 bases between the germline ends. CDR3 length: 10 amino acids. Germline loops: CDR1 MNHEY, CDR2 SVGAGI. The CDR3 DNA reads as TGTGCCAGCGGACGTCGGGAGCAGTTCTTC. This encodes CASGRREQFF.

This clonotype was recorded at least ten times. The chain links TRBV29-1 to TRBJ2-1; no reliable D call. The CDR3 sequence is 12 residues long. CDR1 SQVTM and CDR2 ANQGSEA come from the germline V gene. Trimming shortened V by 8 bases and J by 0 bases, and 8 bases separated the two germline ends. The CDR3 DNA follows: TGCAGCCTAGATAACTCCTACAATGAGCAGTTCTTC. As protein: CSLDNSYNEQFF.

This clonotype was observed once. The chain links TRBV2 to TRBJ2-7; D is tentatively TRBD1 or TRBD2 (5 bases each). Trimming shortened V by 6 bases and J by 7 bases, and 19 bases separated the two germline ends. The CDR3 runs 14 residues. Germline CDR1 reads SNHLY; CDR2 reads FYNNEI. Here the CDR3 DNA reads TGTGCCAGCAGCCAACCCCTGACTGGGGGAGAGCAGTACTTC. It codes for CASSQPLTGGEQYF. Full variable domain (rest looked up from reference TRBV2 and TRBJ2-7): EPEVTQTPSHQVTQMGQEVILRCVPISNHLYFYWYRQILGQKVEFLVSFYNNEISEKSEIFDDQFSVERPDGSNFTLKIRSTKLEDSAMYFCASSQPLTGGEQYFGPGTRLTVT.

Of note for this clonotype: One end of the junction varies from germline; a read error may be responsible. The rearrangement links TRBV3-1 to TRBJ1-1, with D maybe TRBD1 (5 bases). This CDR3 spans 14 amino acids. The germline CDR1 and CDR2 sequences are LGHDT and YNNKEL (reference sequence). The CDR3 DNA is TGTGCCAGCAGACAAGTGGGGGTCAACACTGAAGCTTTCTTT. Translation: CASRQVGVNTEAFF.

V gene TRBV7-6 combines with J gene TRBJ1-3; D gene unclear. CDR1 is SGHVS, CDR2 FNYEAQ, per germline. Trimming took off 5 bases at V and 2 bases at J, with 7 bases between the two ends. This CDR3 is 13 amino acids long. CDR3 loop: CASSGDPGNTIYF. The CDR3 DNA follows: TGTGCCAGCAGCGGGGATCCTGGAAACACCATATATTTT.

The chain combines TRBV6-1 with TRBJ2-7; D may match TRBD1 or TRBD2 (5 bases each). The germline V gene encodes CDR1 MNHNS and CDR2 SASEGT. The CDR3 runs to 15 residues. V shed 6 bases and J shed 6 bases, with 21 bases lying between them. CDR3 sequence: CASSPPLGVGSEQYF. In nucleotides, the CDR3 is TGTGCCAGCAGCCCACCATTGGGGGTTGGTTCCGAGCAGTACTTC.

This clonotype was detected a few times. This chain connects TRBV12-3 or TRBV12-4 to TRBJ2-3; D is ambiguous. The CDR3 has 15 residues. With 3 bases removed from V and 0 bases from J, the gap between germline ends came to 10 bases. The CDR3 sequence: CASSFLSASTDTQYF. As DNA, the CDR3 is TGTGCCAGCAGTTTCTTGTCGGCTAGCACAGATACGCAGTATTTT.

This clonotype was detected many times. The chain employs TRBV11-2 and TRBJ2-5, with 8 positions matching TRBD2. Trimming cost V 5 bases and J 5 bases; bases outside gene matches: 10. The CDR3 loop spans 15 amino acids. Germline CDR1 is SGHAT and CDR2 is FQNNGV. The CDR3 reads CASSAIGGALETQYF. The CDR3, as DNA: TGTGCCAGCAGCGCGATCGGGGGGGCCTTGGAGACCCAGTACTTC.

This clonotype occurred a few times. The genes are TRBV10-3 and TRBJ1-5, with no clear D. V lost 2 bases and J lost 1, with 9 bases in between. This CDR3 comprises 15 residues. Germline lookup yields CDR1 ENHRY and CDR2 SYGVKD. CDR3 nucleotide sequence: TGTGCCATCAGTGAGGGAGGGTCGAGCAATCAGCCCCAGCATTTT. It encodes CAISEGGSSNQPQHF.

This clonotype has a single count. The CDR3 DNA reads TGTGCCAGCAGTCCCTGGACAGGTGGTCAGCCCCAGCATTTT. Protein product: CASSPWTGGQPQHF. The chain has TRBV12-3 or TRBV12-4 and TRBJ1-5, with 7 bases fitting TRBD1. Trimming at V came to 5 bases and at J to 6 bases, leaving 7 bases not matched to a gene. The CDR3 spans 14 residues.

This clonotype was detected once. The CDR3 carries no conserved terminal phenylalanine or tryptophan, so it likely arises from a read error. This chain uses TRBV12-3 or TRBV12-4 with TRBJ2-5, with no clear D. The CDR3 has 14 residues. Trimming stripped 2 bases from V and 5 bases from J, with 12 bases between. CDR3 amino acids: CASSLQTVRETQYL. Written as DNA, the CDR3 is TGTGCCAGCAGTTTACAGACGGTCCGGGAGACCCAGTACCTC.

The chain employs TRBV2 and TRBJ1-1; TRBD1 aligns across 9 bases. In germline, CDR1 is SNHLY, CDR2 FYNNEI. The V segment lost 9 bases and the J segment 0 bases; nucleotides outside the gene matches: 11. CDR3 size: 16 residues. This chain's CDR3 is CASPGQGSSLNTEAFF. CDR3 bases: TGTGCCAGTCCGGGACAGGGAAGCTCCCTGAACACTGAAGCTTTCTTT.

The chain recombines TRBV18 with TRBJ2-1; D not resolved. The CDR3 runs 14 residues. CDR1 and CDR2 (germline): KGHSH, LQKENI. Trimming took off 6 bases at V and 10 bases at J, with 19 bases between the two ends. The CDR3: CASSPGLPRQEQFF. The CDR3 DNA sequence: TGTGCCAGCTCCCCCGGGCTACCGAGACAAGAGCAGTTCTTC. Drawing the rest from reference TRBV18 and TRBJ2-1, the complete variable domain is NAGVMQNPRHLVRRRGQEARLRCSPMKGHSHVYWYRQLPEEGLKFMVYLQKENIIDESGMPKERFSAEFPKEGPSILRIQQVVRGDSAAYFCASSPGLPRQEQFFGPGTRLTVL.

This rearrangement joins TRBV10-3 to TRBJ2-5, with 13 bases lining up with TRBD2. Germline V gives CDR1 ENHRY, CDR2 SYGVKD. This CDR3 has 15 amino acids. J gave up 8 bases and V 2 bases, and 5 bases lay outside the gene matches. The CDR3, as DNA: TGTGCCATCAGTGAGACACTAGCGGGGGGGCGTACCCAGTACTTC. Amino acid sequence: CAISETLAGGRTQYF.

CDR3 in DNA: TGTGCCAGCAGCTTAGCGGTCCAGGGAGCCAAAAACATTCAGTACTTC. Protein: CASSLAVQGAKNIQYF. This chain connects TRBV11-2 to TRBJ2-4, with TRBD1 as a possible D gene (5 bases). This CDR3 has 16 amino acids. V was pared by 1 base and J by 0 bases, with 10 bases between. Germline V lookup: CDR1 SGHAT, CDR2 FQNNGV.

This clonotype was detected only a few times. The V and J genes are TRBV20-1 and TRBJ2-5, with TRBD1 as a possible D gene (5 bases). Trimming shortened V by 0 bases and J by 2 bases, and 13 bases separated the two germline ends. CDR3 length equals 15 residues. Per the germline V gene, CDR1 is DFQATT and CDR2 is SNEGSKA (reference sequence). The CDR3: CSARDSTGKQETQYF. The CDR3 coding sequence is TGCAGTGCTAGAGACTCAACAGGAAAACAAGAGACCCAGTACTTC.

In this sample, this clonotype turned up a few times. The rearrangement uses TRBV5-1 and TRBJ2-1; D possibly matches TRBD1 or TRBD2 (5 bases each). The V end was cut by 3 bases, the J end by 5 bases, with 15 bases between. The CDR3 has 15 amino acids. The germline gives CDR1 SGHRS, CDR2 YFSETQ. The CDR3 DNA sequence: TGCGCCAGCAGCTCTCAGGGTATGAGGGACAATGAGCAGTTCTTC. As protein: CASSSQGMRDNEQFF.

V and J are TRBV7-3 and TRBJ2-1, with D unresolved. This CDR3 spans 15 amino acids. Per the germline V gene, CDR1 is SGHTA and CDR2 is FQGTGA. The V and J ends lost 4 bases and 3 bases respectively, with 13 bases between them. The CDR3 nucleotides are TGTGCCAGCAGCTCCTATGCGCAAATCTACAATGAGCAGTTCTTC. This sequence encodes CASSSYAQIYNEQFF.

This clonotype came up a few times. This chain joins TRBV6-2 or TRBV6-3 and TRBJ1-2, with 7 positions matching TRBD1. Germline lookup yields CDR1 MNHEY and CDR2 SVGEGT. The trim removed 7 bases at V and 4 bases at J, leaving 9 bases unmatched. The CDR3 covers 14 residues. The CDR3 DNA follows: TGTGCCAGCACCGACTACGACAGGGCCTATGGCTACACCTTC. This sequence encodes CASTDYDRAYGYTF.

The rearrangement uses TRBV9 and TRBJ1-2; possible D gene TRBD1, 5 bases. Trimming removed 3 bases from V and 0 bases from J, with 15 bases in between. In germline, CDR1 is SGDLS, CDR2 YYNGEE. CDR3 length: 16 residues. The CDR3 protein is CASSGSRDRTNYGYTF. The CDR3 region has the DNA TGTGCCAGCAGCGGATCCCGGGACCGCACTAACTATGGCTACACCTTC.

The V gene is TRBV20-1, the J gene TRBJ2-3, with TRBD1 matching 9 bases. The CDR3 contains 14 residues. The germline V gene has CDR1 DFQATT and CDR2 SNEGSKA (reference sequence). V lost 6 bases to trimming and J lost 2 bases; unmatched junction nucleotides: 6. The DNA for the CDR3 is TGCAGTGCCCGAGGACAGGGGTACACAGATACGCAGTATTTT. It is translated as CSARGQGYTDTQYF.

The chain combines TRBV10-3 with TRBJ2-1; 14 nucleotides line up with TRBD2. J was trimmed by 6 bases and V by 3 bases; bases with no gene match: 7. The CDR3 has 17 amino acids. Looked up from germline, CDR1 is ENHRY and CDR2 is SYGVKD. The DNA of the CDR3 is TGTGCCATCAGTGAAGGGGTGGGACTAGCGGGAGTCAATGAGCAGTTCTTC. Translating gives CAISEGVGLAGVNEQFF.